A single sample is the source of the 20 T cell receptor beta chains below, sequenced in a study of T cells in localized non-small cell lung cancer. TCRdb's copy holds only in-frame clones and misses some; the assay was immunoSEQ multiplex PCR. The sample has 75,000 to 85,000 clones, more than 75% seen once. The starting material was peripheral blood, obtained before any cancer treatment. The source is a female donor over 55 with stage I lung adenocarcinoma.

The V call is TRBV29-1, the J call TRBJ1-1; TRBD1 aligns across 7 bases. V dropped 3 bases and J dropped 1; count of bases not matched to a gene: 8. The CDR3 extends over 15 amino acids. Germline-derived CDR1 and CDR2 are SQVTM and ANQGSEA. The CDR3 nucleotides read TGCAGCGTTGATCACCAGACAGGGAGGAACACTGAAGCTTTCTTT. Its protein product is CSVDHQTGRNTEAFF.

V and J are TRBV25-1 and TRBJ1-1; tentatively, D is TRBD1 (6 bases). Germline assignment: CDR1 MGHDK and CDR2 SYGVNS. The CDR3 contains 14 residues. V gave up 6 bases and J gave up 3 bases, with 14 bases separating them. The CDR3 loop reads CASSLTGGDTEAFF. CDR3 sequence (DNA): TGTGCCAGCAGCCTGACAGGTGGAGACACTGAAGCTTTCTTT.

The chain links TRBV9 to TRBJ2-3; D may be TRBD2 (5 bases). Germline CDR1 is SGDLS and CDR2 is YYNGEE. The V and J ends lost 2 bases and 4 bases respectively, with 11 bases between them. The CDR3 loop spans 14 amino acids. The CDR3 spells CASSVSTAADTQYF. The CDR3 DNA follows: TGTGCCAGCAGCGTGTCCACAGCGGCAGATACGCAGTATTTT.

The J gene is TRBJ2-3, the V gene TRBV7-9; TRBD1 is a possible D gene (6 bases). V shed 5 bases and J shed 2 bases, with 11 bases lying between them. The length of the CDR3 is 14 residues. CDR1 is SEHNR, CDR2 FQNEAQ, per germline (reference sequence). As DNA, the CDR3 is TGTGCCAGCAGCCAGGGACACAACACAGATACGCAGTATTTT. This codes for CASSQGHNTDTQYF. The full variable domain, in which reference TRBV7-9 and TRBJ2-3 provide the parts outside the CDR3, is DTGVSQNPRHKITKRGQNVTFRCDPISEHNRLYWYRQTLGQGPEFLTYFQNEAQLEKSRLLSDRFSAERPKGSFSTLEIQRTEQGDSAMYLCASSQGHNTDTQYFGPGTRLTVL.

The chain recombines TRBV7-9 with TRBJ1-2; D might be TRBD1 (5 bases). Trimming took 3 bases from V and 4 from J, leaving 9 bases between them. Germline V CDR1 and CDR2: SEHNR, FQNEAQ (reference sequence). CDR3 length: 13 amino acids. The CDR3 sequence: CASSLPRGYGYTF. The CDR3 DNA follows: TGTGCCAGCAGCTTGCCGAGGGGCTATGGCTACACCTTC.

This sequence joins TRBV7-9 and TRBJ1-1; D is undetermined. CDR3 size: 15 residues. The V end lost 4 bases, the J end lost 0 bases, and 12 bases lay between the germline ends. CDR1 and CDR2 (germline): SEHNR, FQNEAQ (reference sequence). The CDR3 coding sequence is TGTGCCAGCAGCTCGGCCAGTTTAATGAACACTGAAGCTTTCTTT. Its protein is CASSSASLMNTEAFF.

V is TRBV7-3 and J is TRBJ2-5; no clear D. The germline gives CDR1 SGHTA, CDR2 FQGTGA. Trimming shortened V by 0 bases and J by 5 bases, and 7 bases separated the two germline ends. The CDR3 loop spans 13 amino acids. The CDR3 DNA sequence: TGTGCCAGCAGCTTAACCAACTCCGAGACCCAGTACTTC. Protein sequence: CASSLTNSETQYF.

The chain links TRBV5-6 to TRBJ1-5; perhaps TRBD1 as D (6 bases). The CDR3 length is 14 residues. V was shortened by 4 bases and J by 3 bases, with 11 bases between the two germline ends. Germline V gene data show CDR1 as SGHDT and CDR2 as YYEEEE. CDR3 DNA: TGTGCCAGCAGCCTGGCAGGGGCCAATCAGCCCCAGCATTTT. The encoded protein is CASSLAGANQPQHF.

The V and J genes are TRBV18 and TRBJ2-5; 9 bases are shared with TRBD1. The CDR3 is 15 amino acids. The V segment lost 3 bases and the J segment 2 bases; nucleotides outside the gene matches: 4. Germline CDR1 and CDR2: KGHSH and LQKENI. The CDR3 coding sequence is TGTGCCAGCTCACCGGACAGGGGCCGTCAAGAGACCCAGTACTTC. Residues: CASSPDRGRQETQYF.

The gene calls are TRBV7-2 and TRBJ2-3; D is ambiguous. V lost 2 bases to trimming and J lost 3 bases, with 0 bases between them. Germline CDR1 and CDR2: SGHTA and FQGNSA. The CDR3 is 11 residues long. The CDR3 DNA is TGTGCCAGCAGCTTAACAGATACGCAGTATTTT. Encoded protein: CASSLTDTQYF.

The CDR3 spells CASIIQGSSSYNEQFF. CDR3 DNA: TGTGCCAGCATTATACAGGGATCGTCCTCCTACAATGAGCAGTTCTTC. V and J are TRBV2 and TRBJ2-1, with D maybe TRBD1 (6 bases). This CDR3 spans 16 amino acids. Germline V gives CDR1 SNHLY, CDR2 FYNNEI. V gave up 7 bases and J gave up 0 bases, with 16 bases separating them. The full variable domain, its missing parts supplied by reference TRBV2 and TRBJ2-1, is EPEVTQTPSHQVTQMGQEVILRCVPISNHLYFYWYRQILGQKVEFLVSFYNNEISEKSEIFDDQFSVERPDGSNFTLKIRSTKLEDSAMYFCASIIQGSSSYNEQFFGPGTRLTVL.

The chain has TRBV5-1 and TRBJ2-7; 9 nucleotides line up with TRBD1. V lost 4 bases to trimming and J lost 6 bases; unmatched junction nucleotides: 11. Germline V CDR1 and CDR2: SGHRS, YFSETQ. There are 15 residues in the CDR3. This CDR3 is CASSPLWDREVEQYF. As DNA, the CDR3 is TGCGCCAGCAGCCCTCTTTGGGACAGGGAGGTCGAGCAGTACTTC.

V and J are TRBV27 and TRBJ2-7, with 9 bases that match TRBD1. The CDR3 is made up of 11 amino acids. After removal of 9 bases from V and 5 bases from J, the junction contained 2 bases not matched to a gene. Germline CDR1 is MNHEY and CDR2 is SMNVEV (reference sequence). CDR3 loop: CARDRGNEQYF. The CDR3 region has the DNA TGTGCCAGGGACAGGGGTAACGAGCAGTACTTC.

This clone is a singleton in its sample. This chain uses TRBV7-3 with TRBJ2-3; 9 bases align to TRBD1. Per the germline V gene, CDR1 is SGHTA and CDR2 is FQGTGA. V lost 2 bases and J lost 6; bases outside the gene matches: 6. This CDR3 has 15 residues. DNA of the CDR3: TGTGCCAGCAGCTTATGGGGACAGGGTGGGGATACGCAGTATTTT. Residues: CASSLWGQGGDTQYF. The variable domain in full, with the rest retrieved from reference TRBV7-3 and TRBJ2-3, is GAGVSQTPSNKVTEKGKYVELRCDPISGHTALYWYRQSLGQGPEFLIYFQGTGAADDSGLPNDRFFAVRPEGSVSTLKIQRTERGDSAVYLCASSLWGQGGDTQYFGPGTRLTVL.

This rearrangement joins TRBV5-4 to TRBJ2-3; 14 nucleotides agree with TRBD2. This CDR3 region has 16 residues. V lost 4 bases and J lost 1; bases outside the gene matches: 2. Germline V CDR1 and CDR2: SGHNT, YYREEE (reference sequence). The CDR3, as DNA: TGTGCCAGCAGCACGGGACTAGCGGGGGGCACAGATACGCAGTATTTT. Residues: CASSTGLAGGTDTQYF. The whole variable domain, filled in from reference TRBV5-4 and TRBJ2-3, reads ETGVTQSPTHLIKTRGQQVTLRCSSQSGHNTVSWYQQALGQGPQFIFQYYREEENGRGNFPPRFSGLQFPNYSSELNVNALELDDSALYLCASSTGLAGGTDTQYFGPGTRLTVL.

This chain links TRBV7-2 with TRBJ2-2; the match to TRBD1 covers 7 bases. The germline gives CDR1 SGHTA, CDR2 FQGNSA. The CDR3 covers 14 residues. With 2 bases clipped from V and 4 bases from J, the junction kept 1 base outside the gene matches. The CDR3 spells CASSLRGPTGELFF. The CDR3 DNA sequence: TGTGCCAGCAGCTTAAGGGGGCCCACCGGGGAGCTGTTTTTT.

The chain recombines TRBV5-4 with TRBJ2-5; D possibly corresponds to TRBD1 (6 bases). The germline V gene encodes CDR1 SGHNT and CDR2 YYREEE (reference sequence). The germline V and J ends were trimmed by 4 bases and 2 bases, with 15 bases remaining between them. This CDR3 contains 15 residues. CDR3: CASSATGISQETQYF. CDR3 coding DNA: TGTGCCAGCAGCGCGACAGGAATATCACAAGAGACCCAGTACTTC.

This chain links TRBV5-6 with TRBJ1-2; D may be TRBD1 (6 bases). CDR3 length: 15 amino acids. V was trimmed by 2 bases and J by 8 bases, leaving 19 bases between them. The V gene's germline CDR1 is SGHDT and CDR2 YYEEEE. The CDR3, as DNA: TGTGCCAGCAGCTTCCGGACACTCCCGGGGGGCGGCTACACCTTC. Translation gives CASSFRTLPGGGYTF.

This clone occurred a few times. V gene TRBV4-3 combines with J gene TRBJ1-2; D gene unclear. The CDR3 is 15 amino acids. The germline gives CDR1 LGHNA, CDR2 YSLEER. V gave up 1 base and J gave up 0 bases, with 9 bases separating them. The CDR3 here is CASSQVLGANYGYTF. CDR3 DNA sequence: TGCGCCAGCAGCCAAGTATTGGGAGCTAACTATGGCTACACCTTC.

The chain has TRBV5-1 and TRBJ2-5, with D perhaps assigned TRBD1 or TRBD2 (5 bases each). Germline V gene data show CDR1 as SGHRS and CDR2 as YFSETQ. The V end was cut by 9 bases, the J end by 5 bases, with 14 bases between. The CDR3 spans 12 residues. Written as DNA, the CDR3 is TGCGCCACGAGATTAGAGGGGGAGACCCAGTACTTC. Its protein product is CATRLEGETQYF. The full variable domain, in which reference TRBV5-1 and TRBJ2-5 provide the parts outside the CDR3, is KAGVTQTPRYLIKTRGQQVTLSCSPISGHRSVSWYQQTPGQGLQFLFEYFSETQRNKGNFPGRFSGRQFSNSRSEMNVSTLELGDSALYLCATRLEGETQYFGPGTRLLVL.